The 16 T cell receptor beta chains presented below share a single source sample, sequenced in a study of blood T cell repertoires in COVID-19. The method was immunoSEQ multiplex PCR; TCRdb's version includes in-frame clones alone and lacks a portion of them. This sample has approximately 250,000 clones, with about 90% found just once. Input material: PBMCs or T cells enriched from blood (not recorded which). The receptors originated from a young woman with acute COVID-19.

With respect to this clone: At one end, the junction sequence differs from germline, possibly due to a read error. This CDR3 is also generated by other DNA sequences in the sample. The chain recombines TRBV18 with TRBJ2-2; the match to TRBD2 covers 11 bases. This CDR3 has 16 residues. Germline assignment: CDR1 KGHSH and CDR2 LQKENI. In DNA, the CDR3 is TGTGCCAGCTCGCCACTAGCGGGGGCGAACACCGGGGAGCTGTTTTTT. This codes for CASSPLAGANTGELFF.

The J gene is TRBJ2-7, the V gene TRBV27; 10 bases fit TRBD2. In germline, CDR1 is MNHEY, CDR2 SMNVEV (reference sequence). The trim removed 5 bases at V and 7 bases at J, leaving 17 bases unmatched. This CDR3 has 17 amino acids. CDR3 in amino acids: CASSRTGGLAGVQEQYF. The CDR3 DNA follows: TGTGCCAGCAGTCGGACAGGTGGGCTAGCGGGAGTACAGGAGCAGTACTTC.

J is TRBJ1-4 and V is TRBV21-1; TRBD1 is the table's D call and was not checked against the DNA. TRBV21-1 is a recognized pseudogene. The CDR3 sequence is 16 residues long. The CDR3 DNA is TGTGCCAGCAGCAAAGAAGGGGAAGGAACTAATGAAAAACTGTTTTTT. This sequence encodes CASSKEGEGTNEKLFF.

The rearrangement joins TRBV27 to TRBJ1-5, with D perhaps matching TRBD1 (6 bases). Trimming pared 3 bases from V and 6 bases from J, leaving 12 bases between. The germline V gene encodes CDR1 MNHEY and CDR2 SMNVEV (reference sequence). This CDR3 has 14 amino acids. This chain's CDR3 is CASSLQGPLQPQHF. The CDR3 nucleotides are TGTGCCAGCAGTTTGCAGGGGCCGCTTCAGCCCCAGCATTTT.

The DNA for the CDR3 is TGCGCCAGCAGCCAAGCAGAAGCGGGAAGCACAGATACGCAGTATTTT. Its translation is CASSQAEAGSTDTQYF. The chain joins TRBV4-1 to TRBJ2-3; 7 bases match TRBD2. The ends lost 1 base at V and 0 bases at J; junction bases unmatched: 4. The CDR3 contains 16 residues. The germline V gene encodes CDR1 MGHRA and CDR2 YSYEKL.

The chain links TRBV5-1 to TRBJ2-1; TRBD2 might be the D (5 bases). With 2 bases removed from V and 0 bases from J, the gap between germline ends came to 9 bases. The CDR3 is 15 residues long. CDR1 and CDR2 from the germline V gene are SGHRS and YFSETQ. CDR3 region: CASSFSAGSYNEQFF. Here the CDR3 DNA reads TGCGCCAGCAGCTTCTCGGCGGGCTCCTACAATGAGCAGTTCTTC.

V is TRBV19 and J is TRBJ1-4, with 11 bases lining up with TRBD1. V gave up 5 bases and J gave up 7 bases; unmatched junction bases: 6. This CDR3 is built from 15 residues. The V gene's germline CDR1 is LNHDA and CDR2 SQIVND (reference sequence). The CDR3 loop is CASSVGQGVAEKLFF. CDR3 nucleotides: TGTGCCAGTAGTGTGGGACAGGGGGTCGCTGAAAAACTGTTTTTT.

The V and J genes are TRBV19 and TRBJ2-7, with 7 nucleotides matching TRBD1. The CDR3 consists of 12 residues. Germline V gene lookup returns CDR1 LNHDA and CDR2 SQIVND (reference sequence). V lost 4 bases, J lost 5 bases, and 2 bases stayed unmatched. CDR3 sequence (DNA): TGTGCCAGTAGTAGACAGGGTGACGAGCAGTACTTC. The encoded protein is CASSRQGDEQYF.

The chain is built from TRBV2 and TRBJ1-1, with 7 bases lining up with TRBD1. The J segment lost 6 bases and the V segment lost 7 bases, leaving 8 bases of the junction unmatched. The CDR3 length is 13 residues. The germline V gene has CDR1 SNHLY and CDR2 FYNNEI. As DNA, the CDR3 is TGTGCCAGCACCGGGACAGTAGGGGCTGAAGCTTTCTTT. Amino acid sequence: CASTGTVGAEAFF.

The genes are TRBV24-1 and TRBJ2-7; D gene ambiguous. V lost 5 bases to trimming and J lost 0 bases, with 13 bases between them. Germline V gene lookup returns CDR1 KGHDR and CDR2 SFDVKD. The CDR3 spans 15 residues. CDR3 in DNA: TGTGCCACCAGTGCGAACCAGGCAAACTCCTACGAGCAGTACTTC. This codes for CATSANQANSYEQYF.

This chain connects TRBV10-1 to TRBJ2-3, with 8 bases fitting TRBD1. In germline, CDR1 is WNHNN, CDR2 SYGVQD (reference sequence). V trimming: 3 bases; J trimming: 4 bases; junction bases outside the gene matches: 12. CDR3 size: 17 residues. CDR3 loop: CASSEQFRAGGPDTQYF. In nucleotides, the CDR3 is TGCGCCAGCAGTGAACAATTTAGGGCAGGGGGCCCAGATACGCAGTATTTT.

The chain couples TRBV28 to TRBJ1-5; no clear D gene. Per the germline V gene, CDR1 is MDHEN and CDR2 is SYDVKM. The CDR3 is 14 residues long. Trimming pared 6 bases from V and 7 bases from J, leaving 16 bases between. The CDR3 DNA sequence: TGTGCCAGCAGCGTTCCGAGGGCCCCCCAGCCCCAGCATTTT. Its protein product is CASSVPRAPQPQHF.

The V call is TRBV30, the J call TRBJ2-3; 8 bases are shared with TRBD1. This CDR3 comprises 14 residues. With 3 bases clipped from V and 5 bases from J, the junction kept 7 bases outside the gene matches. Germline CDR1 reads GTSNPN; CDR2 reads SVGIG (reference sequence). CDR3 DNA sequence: TGTGCCTGGAGCAGGCAGGGGGCTGAAGATACGCAGTATTTT. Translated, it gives CAWSRQGAEDTQYF.

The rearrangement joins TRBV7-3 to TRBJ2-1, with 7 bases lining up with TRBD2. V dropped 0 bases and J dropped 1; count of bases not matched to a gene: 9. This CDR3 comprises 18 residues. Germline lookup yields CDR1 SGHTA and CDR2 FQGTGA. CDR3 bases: TGTGCCAGCAGCTTAACAGGGCTAATTAGCGGGTCCTACAATGAGCAGTTCTTC. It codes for CASSLTGLISGSYNEQFF.

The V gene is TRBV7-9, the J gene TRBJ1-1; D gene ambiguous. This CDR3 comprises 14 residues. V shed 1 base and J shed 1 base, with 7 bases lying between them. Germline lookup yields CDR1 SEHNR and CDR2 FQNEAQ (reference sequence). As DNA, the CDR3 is TGTGCCAGCAGCTTAGAGGGAGCGAACACTGAAGCTTTCTTT. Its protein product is CASSLEGANTEAFF.

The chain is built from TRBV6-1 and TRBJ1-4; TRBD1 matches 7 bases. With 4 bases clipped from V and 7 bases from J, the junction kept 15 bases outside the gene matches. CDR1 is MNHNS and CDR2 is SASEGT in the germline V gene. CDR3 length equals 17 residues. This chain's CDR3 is CASSAFDYRGFGEKLFF. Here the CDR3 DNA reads TGTGCCAGCAGTGCTTTCGATTACAGGGGATTTGGTGAAAAACTGTTTTTT.